This T cell receptor beta chain was observed in a study of T cells in Graves' hyperthyroidism and ophthalmopathy. The CDR3 length is 17 residues. V lost 2 bases and J lost 3; bases outside the gene matches: 7. CDR1 is SGHDT, CDR2 YYEEEE, per germline. This clonotype has just a few counts. RNA transcripts provided the source from which TCR beta CDR3 regions were amplified. First-round RT-PCR with HTBI primers amplified the TCR CDR3 region. Using its own MiXCR run on the multiplex PCR reads, TCRdb lists one record per CDR3 protein. The sample carries 300,000 to 450,000 distinct CDR3 sequences, around a sixth recorded once. Cells are PBMCs isolated from approximately 9.2 ml of fresh blood.

The V call is TRBV5-6, the J call TRBJ2-1; 11 bases agree with TRBD2. The receptor was derived from a woman younger than 30 with Graves' hyperthyroidism that later progressed to Graves' ophthalmopathy. Sample: blood. The CDR3 region has the DNA TGTGCCAGCAGCTTCCTCCTAGCGGGAGGAAACTACAATGAGCAGTTCTTC. Translating gives CASSFLLAGGNYNEQFF.